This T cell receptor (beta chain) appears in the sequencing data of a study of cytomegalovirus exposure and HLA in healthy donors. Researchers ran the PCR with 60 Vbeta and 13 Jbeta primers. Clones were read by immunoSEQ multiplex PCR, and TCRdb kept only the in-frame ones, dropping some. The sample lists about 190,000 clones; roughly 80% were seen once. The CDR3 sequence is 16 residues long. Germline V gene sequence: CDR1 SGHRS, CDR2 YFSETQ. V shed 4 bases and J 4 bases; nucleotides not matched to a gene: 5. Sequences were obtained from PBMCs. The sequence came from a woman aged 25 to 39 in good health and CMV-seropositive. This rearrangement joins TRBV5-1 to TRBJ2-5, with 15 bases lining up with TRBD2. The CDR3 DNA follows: TGCGCCAGCAGCCTCGGGACTAGCGGGAGGCCAGAGACCCAGTACTTC. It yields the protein CASSLGTSGRPETQYF. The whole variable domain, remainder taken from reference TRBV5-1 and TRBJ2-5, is KAGVTQTPRYLIKTRGQQVTLSCSPISGHRSVSWYQQTPGQGLQFLFEYFSETQRNKGNFPGRFSGRQFSNSRSEMNVSTLELGDSALYLCASSLGTSGRPETQYFGPGTRLLVL.